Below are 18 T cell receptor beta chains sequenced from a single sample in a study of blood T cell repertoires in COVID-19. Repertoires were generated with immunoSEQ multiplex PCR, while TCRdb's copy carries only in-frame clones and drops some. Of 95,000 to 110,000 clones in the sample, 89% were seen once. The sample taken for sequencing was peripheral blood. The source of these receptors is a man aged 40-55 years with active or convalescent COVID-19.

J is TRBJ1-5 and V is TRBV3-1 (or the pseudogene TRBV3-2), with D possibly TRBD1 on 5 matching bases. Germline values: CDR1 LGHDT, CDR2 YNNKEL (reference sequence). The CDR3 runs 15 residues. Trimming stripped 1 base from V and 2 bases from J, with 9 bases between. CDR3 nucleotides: TGTGCCAGCAGCCAAGGGCCGGGGGGCAATCAGCCCCAGCATTTT. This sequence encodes CASSQGPGGNQPQHF.

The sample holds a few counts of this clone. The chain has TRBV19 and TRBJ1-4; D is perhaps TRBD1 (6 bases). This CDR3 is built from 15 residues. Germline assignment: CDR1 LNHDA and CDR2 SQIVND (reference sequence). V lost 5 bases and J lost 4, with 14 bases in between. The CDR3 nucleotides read TGTGCCAGTAGTCCCTCAGGGGCCCGTAATGAAAAACTGTTTTTT. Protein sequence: CASSPSGARNEKLFF. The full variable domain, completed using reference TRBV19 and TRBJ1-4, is DGGITQSPKYLFRKEGQNVTLSCEQNLNHDAMYWYRQDPGQGLRLIYYSQIVNDFQKGDIAEGYSVSREKKESFPLTVTSAQKNPTAFYLCASSPSGARNEKLFFGSGTQLSVL.

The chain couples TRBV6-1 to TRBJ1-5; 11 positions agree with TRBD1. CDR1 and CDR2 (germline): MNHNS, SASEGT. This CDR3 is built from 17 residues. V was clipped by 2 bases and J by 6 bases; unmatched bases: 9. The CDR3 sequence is CASSERGQGVSSQPQHF. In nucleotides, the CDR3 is TGTGCCAGCAGTGAAAGGGGACAGGGGGTTAGTAGTCAGCCCCAGCATTTT.

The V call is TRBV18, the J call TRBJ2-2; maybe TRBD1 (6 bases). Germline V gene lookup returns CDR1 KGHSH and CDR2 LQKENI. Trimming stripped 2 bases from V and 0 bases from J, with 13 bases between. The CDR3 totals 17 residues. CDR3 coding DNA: TGTGCCAGCTCACCATCCCTCGGACAGACGAACACCGGGGAGCTGTTTTTT. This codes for CASSPSLGQTNTGELFF. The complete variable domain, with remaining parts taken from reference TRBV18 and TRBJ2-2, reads NAGVMQNPRHLVRRRGQEARLRCSPMKGHSHVYWYRQLPEEGLKFMVYLQKENIIDESGMPKERFSAEFPKEGPSILRIQQVVRGDSAAYFCASSPSLGQTNTGELFFGEGSRLTVL.

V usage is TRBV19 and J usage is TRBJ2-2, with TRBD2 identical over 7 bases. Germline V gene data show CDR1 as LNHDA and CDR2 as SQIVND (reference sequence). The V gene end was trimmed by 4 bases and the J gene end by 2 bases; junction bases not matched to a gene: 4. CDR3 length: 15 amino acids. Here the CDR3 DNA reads TGTGCCAGTAGTAGGGGGGGACTCAACACCGGGGAGCTGTTTTTT. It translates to CASSRGGLNTGELFF.

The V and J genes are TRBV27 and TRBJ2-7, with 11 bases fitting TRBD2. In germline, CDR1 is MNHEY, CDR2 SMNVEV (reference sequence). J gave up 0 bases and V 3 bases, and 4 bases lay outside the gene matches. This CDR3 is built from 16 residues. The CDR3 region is CASSLAGTSGSYEQYF. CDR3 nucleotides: TGTGCCAGCAGTTTGGCCGGGACTAGCGGCTCCTACGAGCAGTACTTC.

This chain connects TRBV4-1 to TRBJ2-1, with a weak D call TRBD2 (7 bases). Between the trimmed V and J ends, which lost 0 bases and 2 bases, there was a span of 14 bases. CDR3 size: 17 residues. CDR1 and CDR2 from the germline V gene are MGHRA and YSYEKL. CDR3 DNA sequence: TGCGCCAGCAGCCAAGATCAACGCGGGGGCCCCTACAATGAGCAGTTCTTC. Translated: CASSQDQRGGPYNEQFF.

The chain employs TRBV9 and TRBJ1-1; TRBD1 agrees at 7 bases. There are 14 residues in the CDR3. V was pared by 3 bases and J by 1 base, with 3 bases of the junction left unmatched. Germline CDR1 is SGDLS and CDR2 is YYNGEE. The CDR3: CASSAWTGNTEAFF. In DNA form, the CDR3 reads TGTGCCAGCAGCGCCTGGACAGGGAACACTGAAGCTTTCTTT.

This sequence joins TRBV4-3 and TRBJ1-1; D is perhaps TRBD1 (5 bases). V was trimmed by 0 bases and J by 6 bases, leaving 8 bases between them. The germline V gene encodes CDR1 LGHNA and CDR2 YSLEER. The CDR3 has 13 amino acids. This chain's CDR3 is CASSQDRVAEAFF. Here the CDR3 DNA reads TGCGCCAGCAGCCAAGACAGGGTTGCTGAAGCTTTCTTT.

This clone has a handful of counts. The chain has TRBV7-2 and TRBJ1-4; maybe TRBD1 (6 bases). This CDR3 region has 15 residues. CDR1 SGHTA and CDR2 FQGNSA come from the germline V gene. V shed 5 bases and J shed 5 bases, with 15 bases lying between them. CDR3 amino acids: CASSLGQTLNEKLFF. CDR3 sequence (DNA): TGTGCCAGCAGCCTAGGACAGACCCTAAATGAAAAACTGTTTTTT.

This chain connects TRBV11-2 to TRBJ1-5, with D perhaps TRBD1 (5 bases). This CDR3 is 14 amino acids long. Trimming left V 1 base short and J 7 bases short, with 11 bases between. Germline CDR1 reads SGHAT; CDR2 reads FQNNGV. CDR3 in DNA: TGTGCCAGCAGCTTAGGAGGAGGGGACCAGCCCCAGCATTTT. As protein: CASSLGGGDQPQHF.

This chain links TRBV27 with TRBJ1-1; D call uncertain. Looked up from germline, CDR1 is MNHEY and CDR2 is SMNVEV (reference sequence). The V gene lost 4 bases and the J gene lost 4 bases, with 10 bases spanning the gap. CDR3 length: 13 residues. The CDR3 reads CASSYGGSTEAFF. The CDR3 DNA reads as TGTGCCAGCAGTTACGGTGGGAGCACTGAAGCTTTCTTT.

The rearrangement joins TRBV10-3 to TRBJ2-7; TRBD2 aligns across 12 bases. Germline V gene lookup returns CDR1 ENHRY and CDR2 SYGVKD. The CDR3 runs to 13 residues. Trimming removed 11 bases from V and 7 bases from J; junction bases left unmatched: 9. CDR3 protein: CASRLAGDWEQYF. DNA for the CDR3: TGTGCCTCCAGACTAGCGGGAGACTGGGAGCAGTACTTC.

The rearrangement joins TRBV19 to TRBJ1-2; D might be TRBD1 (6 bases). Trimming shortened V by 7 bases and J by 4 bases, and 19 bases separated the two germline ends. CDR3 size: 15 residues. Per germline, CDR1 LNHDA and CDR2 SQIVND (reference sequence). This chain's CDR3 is CASTPTGGGGYGYTF. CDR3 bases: TGTGCCAGTACCCCCACGGGCGGGGGCGGCTATGGCTACACCTTC.

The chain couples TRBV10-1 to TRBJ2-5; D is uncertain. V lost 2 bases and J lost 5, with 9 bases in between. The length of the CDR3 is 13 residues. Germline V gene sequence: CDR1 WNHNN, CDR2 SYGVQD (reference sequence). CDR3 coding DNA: TGCGCCAGCAGTGAGCTGAGATTCGAGACCCAGTACTTC. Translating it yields CASSELRFETQYF.

The CDR3 nucleotides are TGTGCCAGCAGCTACTATGTGCGGGAGGCAGGGCCGTTCTTC. Its translation: CASSYYVREAGPFF. The chain uses TRBV7-3 and TRBJ2-1; 8 nucleotides match TRBD2. The V gene's germline CDR1 is SGHTA and CDR2 FQGTGA. Trimming cost V 4 bases and J 15 bases; bases outside gene matches: 14. The CDR3 spans 14 residues.

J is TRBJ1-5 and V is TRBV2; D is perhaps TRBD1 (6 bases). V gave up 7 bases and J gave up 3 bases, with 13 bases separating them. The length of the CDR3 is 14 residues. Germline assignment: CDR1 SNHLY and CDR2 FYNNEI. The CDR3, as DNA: TGTGCCAGCACGGGACAACTTAACAATCAGCCCCAGCATTTT. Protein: CASTGQLNNQPQHF.

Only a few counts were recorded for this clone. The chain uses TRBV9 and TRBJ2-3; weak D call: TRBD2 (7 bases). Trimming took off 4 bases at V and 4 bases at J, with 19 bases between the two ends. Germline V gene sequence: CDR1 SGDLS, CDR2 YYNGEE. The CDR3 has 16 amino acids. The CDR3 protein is CASSNFGGGLPDTQYF. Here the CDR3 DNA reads TGTGCCAGCAGCAACTTTGGGGGGGGGCTCCCAGATACGCAGTATTTT.